This T cell receptor beta chain was identified in a study of shared clonotypes between healthy human individuals. Overall study: The people who gave samples were two women and a few men aged 18 to 49.

V dropped 2 bases and J dropped 4 bases, with 6 bases sitting between them. CDR3 length: 13 amino acids. Germline V gene sequence: CDR1 MNHEY, CDR2 SVGAGI. Assay runs were performed at deep level. Only in-frame clones appear in the TCRdb table, and some are missing; sequencing was by immunoSEQ multiplex PCR. The sample holds hundreds of thousands of clones; 80% to 95% are singletons and the top ten take around 24%. Naive CD8 cells, CD45RO-negative and positively selected for CCR7, excluded terminally differentiated effector memory CD45RA+ cells. Sequenced material: naive CD8+ T cells sorted from blood. This sequence was found in a young man in good health. This chain connects TRBV6-5 to TRBJ2-1; D is ambiguous. This chain's CDR3 is CASSYTRYNEQFF. For the CDR3, the DNA is TGTGCCAGCAGTTACACCAGATACAATGAGCAGTTCTTC.